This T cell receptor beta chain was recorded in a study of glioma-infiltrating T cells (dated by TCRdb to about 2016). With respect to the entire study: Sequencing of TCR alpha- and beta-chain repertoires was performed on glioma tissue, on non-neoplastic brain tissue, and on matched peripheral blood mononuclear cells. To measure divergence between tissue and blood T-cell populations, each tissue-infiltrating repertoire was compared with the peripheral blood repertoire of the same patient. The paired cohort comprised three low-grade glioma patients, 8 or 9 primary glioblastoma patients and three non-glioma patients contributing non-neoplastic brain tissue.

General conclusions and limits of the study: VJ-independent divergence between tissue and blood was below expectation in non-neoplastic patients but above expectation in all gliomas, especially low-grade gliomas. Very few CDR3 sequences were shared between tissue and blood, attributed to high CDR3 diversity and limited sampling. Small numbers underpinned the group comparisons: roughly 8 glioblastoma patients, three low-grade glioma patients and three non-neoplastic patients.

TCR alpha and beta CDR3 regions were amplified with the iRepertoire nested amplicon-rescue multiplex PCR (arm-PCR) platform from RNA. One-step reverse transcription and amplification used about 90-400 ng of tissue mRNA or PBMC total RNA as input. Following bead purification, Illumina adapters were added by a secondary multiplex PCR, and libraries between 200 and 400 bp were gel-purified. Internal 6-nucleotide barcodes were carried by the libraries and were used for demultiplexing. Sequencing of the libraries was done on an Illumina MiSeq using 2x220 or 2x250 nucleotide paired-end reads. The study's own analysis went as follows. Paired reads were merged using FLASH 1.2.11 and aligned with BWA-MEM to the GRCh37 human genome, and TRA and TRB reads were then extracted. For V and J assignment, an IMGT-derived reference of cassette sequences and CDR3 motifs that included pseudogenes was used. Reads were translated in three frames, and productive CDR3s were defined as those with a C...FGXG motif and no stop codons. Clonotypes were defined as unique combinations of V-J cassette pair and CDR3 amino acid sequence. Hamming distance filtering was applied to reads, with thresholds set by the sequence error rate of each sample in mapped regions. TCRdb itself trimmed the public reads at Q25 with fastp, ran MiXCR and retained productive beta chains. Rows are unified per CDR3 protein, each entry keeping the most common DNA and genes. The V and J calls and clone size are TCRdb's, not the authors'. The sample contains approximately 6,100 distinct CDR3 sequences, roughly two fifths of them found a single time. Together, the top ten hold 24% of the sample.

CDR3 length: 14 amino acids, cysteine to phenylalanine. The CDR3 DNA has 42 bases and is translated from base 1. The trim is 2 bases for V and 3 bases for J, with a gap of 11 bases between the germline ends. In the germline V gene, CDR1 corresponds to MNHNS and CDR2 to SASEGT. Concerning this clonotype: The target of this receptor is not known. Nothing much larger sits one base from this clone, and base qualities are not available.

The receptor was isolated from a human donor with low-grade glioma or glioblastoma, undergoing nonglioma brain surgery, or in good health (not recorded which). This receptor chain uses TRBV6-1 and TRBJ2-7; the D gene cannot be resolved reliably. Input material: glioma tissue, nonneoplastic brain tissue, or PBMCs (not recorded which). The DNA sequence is TGTGCCAGCAGTGAACTTAGATCTTACTACGAGCAGTACTTC. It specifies CASSELRSYYEQYF.